Presented here are 5 T cell receptor beta chains from one specimen sequenced in a study of T cell repertoires in cytomegalovirus infection (dated by TCRdb to 2018 to 2020). What this sample's treatment or condition label stands for: in vitro stimulation with specific CMV peptide epitopes to enrich CMV-specific T cells. Sequencing was performed on an Illumina HiSeq 1500. TCRdb reanalyzed the raw reads on its own, using fastp at Q25 for trimming and MiXCR for clone calling, and kept in-frame beta chains. Merged by CDR3 protein, the rows form single entries marked with the most common genes and DNA. The sample includes 550,000 to 850,000 distinct CDR3 sequences, with 33% observed a single time. The ten biggest clones cover 15% to 20% of the sample. No antigen has been assigned to these receptors. The sample was cultured PBMCs, taken from culture after CMV antigen stimulation. The receptors derive from a human donor in good health (CMV status not recorded). Some clones in this sample may be carry-over from other donors' samples.

This clonotype has a handful of counts. This sequence joins TRBV7-8 and TRBJ2-5, with D possibly called TRBD1 or TRBD2 (5 bases each). This CDR3 has 14 residues. Deletions cut 3 bases from V and 2 bases from J, with 10 bases between. Germline CDR1 is SGHVS and CDR2 is FQNEAQ. Here the CDR3 DNA reads TGTGCCAGCAGCTTCCGGGACCAGCAAGAGACCCAGTACTTC. This encodes CASSFRDQQETQYF.

This rearrangement joins TRBV7-2 to TRBJ2-5, with 7 bases lining up with TRBD2. The CDR3 extends over 15 amino acids. With 1 base clipped from V and 3 bases from J, the junction kept 5 bases outside the gene matches. The germline CDR1 and CDR2 sequences are SGHTA and FQGNSA. CDR3 in amino acids: CASSLGVGGEETQYF. The DNA for the CDR3 is TGTGCCAGCAGCTTAGGGGTTGGGGGGGAAGAGACCCAGTACTTC.

This clonotype was counted at least ten times. This chain uses TRBV7-2 with TRBJ2-5, with 9 nucleotides matching TRBD2. The CDR3 is 14 residues long. V shed 4 bases, J shed 2 bases, and the junction held 2 bases outside the gene matches. Germline lookup yields CDR1 SGHTA and CDR2 FQGNSA. The CDR3 is CASSSLAGQETQYF. The CDR3 nucleotides read TGTGCCAGCAGCTCCCTAGCGGGGCAAGAGACCCAGTACTTC.

The chain is built from TRBV6-2 or TRBV6-3 and TRBJ2-5, with D perhaps matching TRBD2 (5 bases). Germline CDR1 MNHEY, CDR2 SVGEGT. With 5 bases removed from V and 5 bases from J, the gap between germline ends came to 15 bases. The CDR3 is 14 amino acids. The CDR3 DNA reads as TGTGCCAGCAGTGACTACCGTCAACTCGAGACCCAGTACTTC. This encodes CASSDYRQLETQYF.

J is TRBJ2-1 and V is TRBV4-2, with 7 bases lining up with TRBD2. CDR1 LGHNA and CDR2 YNFKEQ come from the germline V gene. CDR3 length equals 14 residues. With V trimmed by 1 base and J by 9 bases, 6 bases remained unmatched. CDR3 DNA: TGTGCCAGCAGCCAAGCTGGCGGGGGTGTTGAGCAGTTCTTC. Its protein is CASSQAGGGVEQFF.